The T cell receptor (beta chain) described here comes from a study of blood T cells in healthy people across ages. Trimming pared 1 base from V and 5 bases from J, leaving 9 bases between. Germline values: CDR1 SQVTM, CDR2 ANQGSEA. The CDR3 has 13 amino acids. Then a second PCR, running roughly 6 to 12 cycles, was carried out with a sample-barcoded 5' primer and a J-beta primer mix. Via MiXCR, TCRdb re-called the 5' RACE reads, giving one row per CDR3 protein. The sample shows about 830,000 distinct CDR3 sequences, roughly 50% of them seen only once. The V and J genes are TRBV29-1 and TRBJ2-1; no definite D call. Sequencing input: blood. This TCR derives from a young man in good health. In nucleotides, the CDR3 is TGCAGCGTTGAAGGTCGGCCTAACAATGAGCAGTTCTTC. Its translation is CSVEGRPNNEQFF.